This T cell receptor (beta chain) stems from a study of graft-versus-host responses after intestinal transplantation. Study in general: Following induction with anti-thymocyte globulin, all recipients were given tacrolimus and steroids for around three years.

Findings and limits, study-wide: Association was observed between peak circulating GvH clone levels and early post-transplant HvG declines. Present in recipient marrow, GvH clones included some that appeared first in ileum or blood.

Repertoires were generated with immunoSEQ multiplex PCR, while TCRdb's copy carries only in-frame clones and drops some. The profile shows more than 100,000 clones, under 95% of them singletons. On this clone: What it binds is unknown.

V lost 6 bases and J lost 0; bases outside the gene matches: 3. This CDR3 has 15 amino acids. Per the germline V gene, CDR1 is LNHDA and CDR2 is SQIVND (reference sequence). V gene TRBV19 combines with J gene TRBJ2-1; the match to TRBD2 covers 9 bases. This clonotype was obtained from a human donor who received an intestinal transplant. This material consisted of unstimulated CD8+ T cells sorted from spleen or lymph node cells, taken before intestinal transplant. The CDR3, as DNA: TGTGCCAGTAGCCTAGCGGGGAGCTCCTACAATGAGCAGTTCTTC. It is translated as CASSLAGSSYNEQFF.